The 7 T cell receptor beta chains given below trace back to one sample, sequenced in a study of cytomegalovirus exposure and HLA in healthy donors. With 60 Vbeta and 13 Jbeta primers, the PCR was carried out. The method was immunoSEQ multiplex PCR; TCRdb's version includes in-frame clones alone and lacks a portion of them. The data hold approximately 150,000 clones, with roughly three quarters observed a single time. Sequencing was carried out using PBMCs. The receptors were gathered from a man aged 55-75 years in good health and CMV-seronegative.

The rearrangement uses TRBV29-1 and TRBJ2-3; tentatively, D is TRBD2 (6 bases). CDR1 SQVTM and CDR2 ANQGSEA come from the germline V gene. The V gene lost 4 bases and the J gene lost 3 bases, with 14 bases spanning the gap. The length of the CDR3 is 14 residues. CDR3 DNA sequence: TGCAGCGTTGGTCCCGGGGGAAGGACAGATACGCAGTATTTT. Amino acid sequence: CSVGPGGRTDTQYF.

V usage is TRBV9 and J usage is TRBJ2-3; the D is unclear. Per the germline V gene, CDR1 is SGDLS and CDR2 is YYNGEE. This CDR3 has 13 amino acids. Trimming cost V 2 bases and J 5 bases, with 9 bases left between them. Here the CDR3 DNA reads TGTGCCAGCAGCGTGTATGAGTTAGATACGCAGTATTTT. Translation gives CASSVYELDTQYF.

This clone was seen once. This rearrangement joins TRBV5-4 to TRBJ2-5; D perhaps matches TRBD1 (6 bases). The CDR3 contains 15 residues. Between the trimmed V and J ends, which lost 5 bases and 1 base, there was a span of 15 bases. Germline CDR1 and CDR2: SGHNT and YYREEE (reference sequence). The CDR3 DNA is TGTGCCAGCAGTCATGCGATAGGGGGCCAAGAGACCCAGTACTTC. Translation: CASSHAIGGQETQYF. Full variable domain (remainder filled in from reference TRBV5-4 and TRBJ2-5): ETGVTQSPTHLIKTRGQQVTLRCSSQSGHNTVSWYQQALGQGPQFIFQYYREEENGRGNFPPRFSGLQFPNYSSELNVNALELDDSALYLCASSHAIGGQETQYFGPGTRLLVL.

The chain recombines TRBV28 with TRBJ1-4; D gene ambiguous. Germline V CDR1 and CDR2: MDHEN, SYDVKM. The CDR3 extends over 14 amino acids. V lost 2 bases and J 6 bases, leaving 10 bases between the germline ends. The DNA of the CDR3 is TGTGCCAGCAGTTTAGGGCAGATCGATGAAAAACTGTTTTTT. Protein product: CASSLGQIDEKLFF.

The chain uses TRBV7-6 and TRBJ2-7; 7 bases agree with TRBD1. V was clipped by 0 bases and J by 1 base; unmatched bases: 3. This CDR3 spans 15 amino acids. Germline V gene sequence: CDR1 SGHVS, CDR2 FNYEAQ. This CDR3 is CASSLAEGASYEQYF. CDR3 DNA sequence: TGTGCCAGCAGCTTAGCTGAGGGGGCGTCCTACGAGCAGTACTTC.

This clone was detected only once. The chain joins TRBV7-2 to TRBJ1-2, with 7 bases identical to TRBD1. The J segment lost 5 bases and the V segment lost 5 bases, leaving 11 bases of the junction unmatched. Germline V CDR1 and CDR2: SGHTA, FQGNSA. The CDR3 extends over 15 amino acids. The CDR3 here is CASSRAGSGGYGYTF. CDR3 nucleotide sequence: TGTGCCAGCAGCCGGGCGGGTTCAGGGGGGTATGGCTACACCTTC. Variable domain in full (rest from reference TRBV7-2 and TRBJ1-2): GAGVSQSPSNKVTEKGKDVELRCDPISGHTALYWYRQSLGQGLEFLIYFQGNSAPDKSGLPSDRFSAERTGGSVSTLTIQRTQQEDSAVYLCASSRAGSGGYGYTFGSGTRLTVV.

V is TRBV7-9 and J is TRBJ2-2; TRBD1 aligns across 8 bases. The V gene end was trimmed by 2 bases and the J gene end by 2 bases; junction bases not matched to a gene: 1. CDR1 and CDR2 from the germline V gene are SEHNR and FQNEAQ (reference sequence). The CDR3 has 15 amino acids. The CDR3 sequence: CASSLTGGNTGELFF. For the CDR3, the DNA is TGTGCCAGCAGCTTAACAGGGGGAAACACCGGGGAGCTGTTTTTT.